This T cell receptor beta chain was sequenced in a study of regulatory T cells in long-lasting Graves disease. The sample's time point: persistent/refractory GD, antithyroid drugs over 5 years with positive TRAb. Isolated PBMC RNA provided the starting material for the TCR library. Patients came from an endocrinology department in Xi'an, China. This clonotype has ten or more counts. CDR3 regions were amplified by Arm-PCR using iRepertoire HTBI primers to build TCR beta libraries. TCRdb independently ran MiXCR on the multiplex PCR reads; one entry per CDR3 protein. This table holds 700,000 or so distinct CDR3 sequences, 25% to 35% found once. V shed 3 bases and J shed 6 bases, with 8 bases lying between them. Germline loops: CDR1 MDHEN, CDR2 SYDVKM. The CDR3 has 12 amino acids.

This TCR came from a female donor with Graves disease. Specimen: peripheral blood mononuclear cells (PBMCs), collected when the disease was refractory, from a patient treated with antithyroid drugs. The chain has TRBV28 and TRBJ1-2, with unresolved D. This CDR3 is CASSLQGNGYTF. The CDR3 region has the DNA TGTGCCAGCAGTTTGCAAGGAAATGGCTACACCTTC.